This is a list of T cell receptor beta chains from one sample in a study of CD8+ T cells in alopecia areata. TCRdb's table, derived via immunoSEQ multiplex PCR, lists solely in-frame clones and lacks some. The sample has roughly 130,000 clones, roughly three fifths seen once; the top ten hold 4.5%. The sample was CD4+ T cells sorted from blood, taken at week 0. All receptors derive from a human donor with alopecia areata. Each CDR3 is given with its conserved first and last residue. D genes are given only for firm matches. Clone size is shown for a subset of rows, as once, few, many or a class of expanded clone.

>TRBV5-1|.|TRBJ2-5|TRBD1|19
CASSPAPTGTGSQQETQYF
TGCGCCAGCAGCCCGGCGCCGACCGGGACAGGGAGTCAACAAGAGACCCAGTACTTC
>TRBV30|.|TRBJ2-2|.|14
CAWQTGKNTGELFF
TGTGCCTGGCAAACCGGGAAAAACACCGGGGAGCTGTTTTTT
>TRBV7-2|few|TRBJ2-6|TRBD2|19
CASSPRATGGVSGANVLTF
TGTGCCAGCAGCCCCCGAGCCACGGGGGGGGTTTCTGGGGCCAACGTCCTGACTTTC
>TRBV5-1|.|TRBJ2-1|TRBD2|16
CASSLATGLAHNEQFF
TGCGCCAGCAGCTTGGCTACGGGACTAGCGCACAATGAGCAGTTCTTC
>TRBV28|.|TRBJ2-3|.|15
CASSFAGAGTDTQYF
TGTGCCAGCAGTTTTGCAGGGGCTGGCACAGATACGCAGTATTTT
>TRBV5-1|.|TRBJ2-1|TRBD2|14
CASSLDGTTRAQFF
TGCGCCAGCAGCTTGGACGGGACTACTAGGGCCCAGTTCTTC
>TRBV2|few|TRBJ2-5|.|13
CASSDGAGETQYF
TGTGCCAGCAGTGATGGGGCCGGGGAGACCCAGTACTTC
>TRBV25-1|.|TRBJ2-7|.|13
CASSESGTYEQYF
TGTGCCAGCAGTGAATCCGGCACCTACGAGCAGTACTTC
>TRBV5-1|.|TRBJ2-7|.|13
CASSYSSQAEQYF
TGCGCCAGCAGCTATAGTTCCCAGGCCGAGCAGTACTTC
>TRBV7-2|few|TRBJ2-1|TRBD2|13
CASSGQSGTSLVF
TGTGCCAGCAGCGGGCAATCCGGGACTAGCTTAGTCTTC
>TRBV6-5|few|TRBJ1-5|.|15
CASSSDTPMGQPQHF
TGTGCCAGCAGTTCGGACACCCCGATGGGTCAGCCCCAGCATTTT
>TRBV7-2|.|TRBJ2-2|.|14
CASSLVLDTGELFF
TGTGCCAGCAGCTTAGTGTTGGACACCGGGGAGCTGTTTTTT